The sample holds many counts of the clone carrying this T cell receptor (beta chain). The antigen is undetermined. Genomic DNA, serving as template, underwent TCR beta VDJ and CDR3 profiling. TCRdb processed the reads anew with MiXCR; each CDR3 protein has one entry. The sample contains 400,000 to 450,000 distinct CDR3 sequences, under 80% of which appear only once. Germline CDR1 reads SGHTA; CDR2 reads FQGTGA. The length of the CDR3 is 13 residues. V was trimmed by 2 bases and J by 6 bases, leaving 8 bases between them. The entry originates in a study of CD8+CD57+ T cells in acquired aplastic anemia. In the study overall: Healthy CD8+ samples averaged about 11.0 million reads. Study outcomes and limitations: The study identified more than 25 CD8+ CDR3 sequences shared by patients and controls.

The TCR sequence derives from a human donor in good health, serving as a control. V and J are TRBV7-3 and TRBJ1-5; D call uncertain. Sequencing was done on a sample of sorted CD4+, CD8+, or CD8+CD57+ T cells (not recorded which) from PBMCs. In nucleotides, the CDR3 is TGTGCCAGCAGCTTAGACATAAGTCAGCCCCAGCATTTT. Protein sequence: CASSLDISQPQHF.